The sequence of this T cell receptor (beta chain) was determined in a study of blood T cell repertoires in COVID-19. Study as a whole: PBMCs, B-cell-depleted T cells, or T cells were the source of the cDNA or gDNA that made up the material.

Sequenced by immunoSEQ multiplex PCR; TCRdb stores in-frame clones only, minus some. The sample yields 25,000 to 35,000 clones, about 70% seen once. V lost 3 bases, J lost 3 bases, and 13 bases lay in between. The CDR3 has 15 residues. CDR1 is SNHLY, CDR2 FYNNEI, per germline. Sequenced: peripheral blood. The chain links TRBV2 to TRBJ2-3; possible D gene TRBD2, 5 bases. The sequence was obtained from a human donor in a cohort sampled during active COVID-19. The DNA for the CDR3 is TGTGCCAGCAGTGATCCGGAGCGGAGGACAGATACGCAGTATTTT. This gives the protein CASSDPERRTDTQYF.